Sequencing of this TCR beta chain was carried out in a study of blood T cell repertoires in COVID-19. The method was immunoSEQ multiplex PCR; TCRdb's version includes in-frame clones alone and lacks a portion of them. The sample carries roughly 34,000 clones, about nine tenths recorded once. J was trimmed by 2 bases and V by 5 bases; bases with no gene match: 2. Germline CDR1 reads ENHRY; CDR2 reads SYGVKD. This CDR3 has 15 residues. This clone occurred once. Sequencing was done on a sample of peripheral blood. This chain uses TRBV10-3 with TRBJ2-3; 12 bases agree with TRBD2. The clonotype originates from a woman aged 80 or over with active or convalescent COVID-19. The CDR3 DNA follows: TGTGCCATCAGTACTAGCGGGGGGACCACAGATACGCAGTATTTT. Protein product: CAISTSGGTTDTQYF.